The 7 T cell receptor beta chains in this list originate from one sample, sequenced in a study of blood T cell repertoires in COVID-19. Data came from immunoSEQ multiplex PCR; TCRdb stores just in-frame clones and leaves some out. Of 150,000 to 200,000 clones in the sample, around 80% were seen once. Input material: peripheral blood. The receptors here all came from a woman older than 75 with acute or convalescent COVID-19.

The rearrangement links TRBV18 to TRBJ2-7; maybe TRBD2 (5 bases). The ends were cut back, 3 bases at V and 5 bases at J, with 17 bases in the middle. CDR3 length: 15 amino acids. Per the germline V gene, CDR1 is KGHSH and CDR2 is LQKENI. CDR3 coding DNA: TGTGCCAGCTCACCCGGGATTATGGGGAACGACGAGCAGTACTTC. The encoded protein is CASSPGIMGNDEQYF.

The count of this clone is one. This chain uses TRBV5-4 with TRBJ2-3, with D perhaps matching TRBD2 (5 bases). V gave up 0 bases and J gave up 4 bases, with 9 bases separating them. Germline values: CDR1 SGHNT, CDR2 YYREEE (reference sequence). The CDR3 runs 14 residues. CDR3 nucleotide sequence: TGTGCCAGCAGCTTGGAACTAGAGGCAGATACGCAGTATTTT. This gives the protein CASSLELEADTQYF.

This chain links TRBV7-9 with TRBJ2-2, with TRBD1 matching 8 bases. The CDR3 is 16 amino acids. Germline V gives CDR1 SEHNR, CDR2 FQNEAQ (reference sequence). V shed 11 bases and J 0 bases; nucleotides not matched to a gene: 11. The CDR3 DNA is TGTGCCCAAATCAGGGGGCAGGCGGCGAACACCGGGGAGCTGTTTTTT. It specifies CAQIRGQAANTGELFF.

J is TRBJ2-3 and V is TRBV7-6, with TRBD2 matching over 12 bases. V shed 6 bases, J shed 2 bases, and the junction held 3 bases outside the gene matches. The CDR3 is made up of 15 amino acids. Germline CDR1 reads SGHVS; CDR2 reads FNYEAQ. CDR3 protein: CASSPSGGATDTQYF. CDR3 in DNA: TGTGCCAGCAGTCCTAGCGGGGGGGCCACAGATACGCAGTATTTT.

The rearrangement joins TRBV6-6 to TRBJ2-7, with no clear D. The V end was cut by 2 bases, the J end by 0 bases, with 8 bases between. The CDR3 totals 14 residues. The V gene's germline CDR1 is MNHNY and CDR2 SVGAGI (reference sequence). CDR3 residues: CASSYRQDSYEQYF. Written as DNA, the CDR3 is TGTGCCAGCAGTTACCGTCAGGACTCCTACGAGCAGTACTTC.

The chain is built from TRBV7-2 and TRBJ2-1, with unresolved D. Germline CDR1 SGHTA, CDR2 FQGNSA. CDR3 length: 11 amino acids. The germline V and J ends were trimmed by 6 bases and 12 bases, with 12 bases remaining between them. The DNA for the CDR3 is TGTGCCAGCAGTCCCTCTACGTGGCAGTTCTTC. Translation gives CASSPSTWQFF.

The chain carries TRBV4-2 and TRBJ2-3, with a tentative D call TRBD2 (5 bases). This CDR3 is 17 amino acids long. Trimming took 0 bases from V and 5 from J, leaving 18 bases between them. Germline-derived CDR1 and CDR2 are LGHNA and YNFKEQ. The CDR3 DNA reads as TGTGCCAGCAGCCAAGATAGCGCGAGTCCCCGAGGAGATACGCAGTATTTT. As protein: CASSQDSASPRGDTQYF.